Presented here are 14 T cell receptor beta chains from one specimen sequenced in a study of molecular identifiers for immune sequencing clone quantification. Each CDR3 protein is one row after TCRdb ran MiXCR on the PCR reads. The sample consists of 400,000 to 600,000 distinct CDR3 sequences, roughly a fifth of them appearing once. The sequencing input was naive CD8+ T cells from blood, with Jurkat cell RNA spiked in. As to subset: FACS-sorted CD8+CD4-CCR7+CD45RA+ naive T cells. The receptors were gathered from a human donor in good health. Some libraries in this study had Jurkat cell RNA spiked in.

The chain is built from TRBV20-1 and TRBJ2-7; 11 bases agree with TRBD2. The CDR3 is 15 amino acids. V was clipped by 3 bases and J by 3 bases; unmatched bases: 7. The germline CDR1 and CDR2 sequences are DFQATT and SNEGSKA (reference sequence). This CDR3 reads CSASTSGGHNYEQYF. The CDR3 DNA is TGCAGTGCTAGTACTAGCGGGGGACATAACTACGAGCAGTACTTC.

This clonotype was picked up a small number of times. This chain joins TRBV27 and TRBJ2-3, with 8 nucleotides matching TRBD2. Germline V lookup: CDR1 MNHEY, CDR2 SMNVEV (reference sequence). The V and J ends lost 7 bases and 1 base, in that order; junction bases with no gene match: 10. The CDR3 has 16 amino acids. CDR3 residues: CASNWLGSGGTDTQYF. The CDR3 DNA sequence: TGTGCCAGCAACTGGTTAGGTAGCGGGGGCACAGATACGCAGTATTTT.

Only a few counts were recorded for this clonotype. J is TRBJ2-7 and V is TRBV7-6; D ambiguous. This CDR3 is 16 amino acids long. Per germline, CDR1 SGHVS and CDR2 FNYEAQ. Trimming shortened V by 4 bases and J by 3 bases, and 19 bases separated the two germline ends. The CDR3 DNA sequence: TGTGCCAGCAGCTCTAATACGAGAACCGGAGACTACGAGCAGTACTTC. Residues: CASSSNTRTGDYEQYF.

This chain joins TRBV27 and TRBJ2-7; D is undetermined. This CDR3 region has 13 residues. The germline gives CDR1 MNHEY, CDR2 SMNVEV (reference sequence). V gave up 0 bases and J gave up 3 bases, with 6 bases separating them. This CDR3 reads CASSLSEDYEQYF. The CDR3 nucleotides are TGTGCCAGCAGTTTATCCGAAGACTACGAGCAGTACTTC.

The chain combines TRBV19 with TRBJ2-1; either TRBD1 or TRBD2 may supply D (5 bases each). The CDR3 covers 14 residues. From germline, CDR1 is LNHDA and CDR2 SQIVND (reference sequence). Trimming took off 6 bases at V and 4 bases at J, with 13 bases between the two ends. This chain's CDR3 is CASRVGGTYNEQFF. As DNA, the CDR3 is TGTGCCAGTAGGGTTGGGGGTACGTACAATGAGCAGTTCTTC.

This clonotype showed up just a few times. V and J are TRBV13 and TRBJ2-3; weak D call: TRBD2 (6 bases). From germline, CDR1 is PRHDT and CDR2 FYEKMQ (reference sequence). The CDR3 extends over 15 amino acids. Trimming cost V 4 bases and J 7 bases, with 18 bases left between them. The CDR3 DNA reads TGTGCCAGCAGCTCCGGCGGGGCAGCATATTATACGCAGTATTTT. Amino acids: CASSSGGAAYYTQYF.

This clonotype was seen a handful of times. J is TRBJ1-2 and V is TRBV10-2; no definite D call. The CDR3 is 14 residues long. CDR1 and CDR2 from the germline V gene are WSHSY and SAAADI. The germline V and J ends were trimmed by 3 bases and 3 bases, with 11 bases remaining between them. For the CDR3, the DNA is TGCGCCAGCAGTGATTGGTTTACCGACTATGGCTACACCTTC. This gives the protein CASSDWFTDYGYTF.

The chain couples TRBV13 to TRBJ2-3, with 10 bases matching TRBD2. The junction had 6 bases not matched to a gene; V was cut back by 5 bases and J by 1 base. The germline CDR1 and CDR2 sequences are PRHDT and FYEKMQ (reference sequence). The CDR3 loop spans 16 amino acids. The CDR3 region is CASSGGLAVGTDTQYF. CDR3 bases: TGTGCCAGCAGCGGCGGACTAGCGGTAGGCACAGATACGCAGTATTTT.

This clonotype was observed many times. The chain recombines TRBV2 with TRBJ1-4, with D perhaps TRBD1 (6 bases). The germline V gene has CDR1 SNHLY and CDR2 FYNNEI. This CDR3 is 15 amino acids long. The V end was cut by 3 bases, the J end by 4 bases, with 12 bases between. The CDR3 DNA is TGTGCCAGCAGTGATTTCAGGGGCAATAATGAAAAACTGTTTTTT. Its translation: CASSDFRGNNEKLFF. Full variable domain (remainder filled in from reference TRBV2 and TRBJ1-4): EPEVTQTPSHQVTQMGQEVILRCVPISNHLYFYWYRQILGQKVEFLVSFYNNEISEKSEIFDDQFSVERPDGSNFTLKIRSTKLEDSAMYFCASSDFRGNNEKLFFGSGTQLSVL.

Of note for this clonotype: Since a much larger clone is just one base distant, this may be a read error. The chain employs TRBV7-9 and TRBJ1-4; TRBD1 aligns across 9 bases. This CDR3 contains 14 residues. The germline V gene has CDR1 SEHNR and CDR2 FQNEAQ (reference sequence). Written as DNA, the CDR3 is TGTGCCATCAGCCCGGGACAGGGAGATGAAAAACTGTTTTTT. Amino acid sequence: CAISPGQGDEKLFF.

There are a few counts of this clonotype. The chain carries TRBV20-1 and TRBJ2-1, with no clear D. V lost 5 bases to trimming and J lost 9 bases, with 23 bases between them. This CDR3 has 15 residues. Germline V gives CDR1 DFQATT, CDR2 SNEGSKA (reference sequence). CDR3 loop: CSARPLSGRPGEQFF. The CDR3 DNA reads as TGCAGTGCTCGCCCACTATCCGGAAGGCCGGGTGAGCAGTTCTTC.

The chain couples TRBV10-2 to TRBJ1-6; D uncertain. The CDR3 extends over 17 amino acids. Germline V gene data show CDR1 as WSHSY and CDR2 as SAAADI. Trimming pared 0 bases from V and 0 bases from J, leaving 9 bases between. For the CDR3, the DNA is TGCGCCAGCAGTGAGTCCTACGGCAGCTCCTATAATTCACCCCTCCACTTT. Protein: CASSESYGSSYNSPLHF.

With regard to this clonotype: This clone may be a read error of a much larger clone one base away. The chain employs TRBV28 and TRBJ2-7; either TRBD1 or TRBD2 may fit D (5 bases each). The CDR3 spans 18 residues. Germline CDR1 reads MDHEN; CDR2 reads SYDVKM. CDR3 coding DNA: TGTGCCAGCAGTACCCATACCTTAACCGGGACGAAAACCTACGGGCAGTACTTC. Encoded protein: CASSTHTLTGTKTYGQYF.

This clonotype was seen ten or more times. This sequence joins TRBV7-9 and TRBJ2-3; no clear D. V lost 6 bases, J lost 4 bases, and 8 bases lay in between. This CDR3 spans 12 amino acids. Germline CDR1 is SEHNR and CDR2 is FQNEAQ (reference sequence). CDR3 loop: CASSPYPDTQYF. The CDR3 bases are TGTGCCAGCAGTCCCTATCCAGATACGCAGTATTTT.